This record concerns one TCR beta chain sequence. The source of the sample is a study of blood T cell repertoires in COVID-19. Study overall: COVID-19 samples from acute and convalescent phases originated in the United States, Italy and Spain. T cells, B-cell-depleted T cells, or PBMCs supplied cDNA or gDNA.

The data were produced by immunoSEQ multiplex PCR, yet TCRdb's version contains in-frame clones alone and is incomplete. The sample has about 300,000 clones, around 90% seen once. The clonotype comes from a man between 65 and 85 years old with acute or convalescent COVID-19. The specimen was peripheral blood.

The CDR3 is CASSLTGWSAAFF. Written as DNA, the CDR3 is TGCGCCAGCAGCTTGACAGGTTGGTCTGCGGCTTTCTTT. The rearrangement uses TRBV5-1 and TRBJ1-1; D perhaps matches TRBD1 (5 bases). The CDR3 runs to 13 residues. V lost 1 base to trimming and J lost 11 bases, with 15 bases between them. Germline CDR1 SGHRS, CDR2 YFSETQ.